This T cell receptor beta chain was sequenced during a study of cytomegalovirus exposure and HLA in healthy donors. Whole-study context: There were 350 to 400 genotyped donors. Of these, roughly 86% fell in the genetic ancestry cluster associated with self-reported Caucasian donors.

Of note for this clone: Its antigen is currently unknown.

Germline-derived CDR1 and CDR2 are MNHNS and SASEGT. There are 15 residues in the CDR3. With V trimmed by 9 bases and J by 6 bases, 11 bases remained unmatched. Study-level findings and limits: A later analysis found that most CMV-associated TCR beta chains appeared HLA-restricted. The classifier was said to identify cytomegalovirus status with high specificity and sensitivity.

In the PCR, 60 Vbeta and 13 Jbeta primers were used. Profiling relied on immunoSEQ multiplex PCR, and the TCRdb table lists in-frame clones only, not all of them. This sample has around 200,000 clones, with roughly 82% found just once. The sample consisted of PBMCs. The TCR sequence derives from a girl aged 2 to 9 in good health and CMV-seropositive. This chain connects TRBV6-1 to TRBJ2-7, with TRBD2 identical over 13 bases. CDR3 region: CASTITSGRACEQYF. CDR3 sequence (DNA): TGTGCCAGTACAATTACTAGCGGGAGGGCCTGCGAGCAGTACTTC.